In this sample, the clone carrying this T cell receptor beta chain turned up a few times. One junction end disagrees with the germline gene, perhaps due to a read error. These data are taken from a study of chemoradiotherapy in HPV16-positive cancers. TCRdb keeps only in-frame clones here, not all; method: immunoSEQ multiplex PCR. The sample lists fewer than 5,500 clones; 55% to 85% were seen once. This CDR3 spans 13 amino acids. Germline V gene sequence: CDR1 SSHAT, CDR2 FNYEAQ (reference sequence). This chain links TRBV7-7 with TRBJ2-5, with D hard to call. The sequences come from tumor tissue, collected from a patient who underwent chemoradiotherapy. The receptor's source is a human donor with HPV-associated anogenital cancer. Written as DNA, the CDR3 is TGTGCTAGCAGCGCCAACCCCGGGGAGACCCAGTACTTC. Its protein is CASSANPGETQYF.